The count of the clone carrying this T cell receptor beta chain is one. The antigen is unknown. Germline assignment: CDR1 SGHRS and CDR2 YFSETQ. Trimming took 0 bases from V and 3 from J; bases not matched to a gene: 6. The CDR3 covers 16 residues. The data belong to a study of shared clonotypes between healthy human individuals. Using immunoSEQ multiplex PCR, the repertoire was profiled, and TCRdb retains in-frame clones only, with some absent. The profile covers roughly 2.6 million clones, with more than 80% appearing a single time and around 0.15% taken by the ten largest. Study results and caveats: Generation probability values for non-shared clonotypes were lower than those for clonotypes shared by all four donors. Blood was the sole source, and tissue repertoires probably differ. Few donors limited the genetic and exposure-history diversity represented.

This rearrangement joins TRBV5-1 to TRBJ2-7; 10 bases are shared with TRBD2. The sample comprised naive CD4+ T cells sorted from blood. Stated subset: CD45RA+ positively selected. The receptor's source is a man between 18 and 35 years old in good health. CDR3 loop: CASSLGSSGSNYEQYF. CDR3 nucleotide sequence: TGCGCCAGCAGCTTGGGATCTAGCGGGAGTAACTACGAGCAGTACTTC.